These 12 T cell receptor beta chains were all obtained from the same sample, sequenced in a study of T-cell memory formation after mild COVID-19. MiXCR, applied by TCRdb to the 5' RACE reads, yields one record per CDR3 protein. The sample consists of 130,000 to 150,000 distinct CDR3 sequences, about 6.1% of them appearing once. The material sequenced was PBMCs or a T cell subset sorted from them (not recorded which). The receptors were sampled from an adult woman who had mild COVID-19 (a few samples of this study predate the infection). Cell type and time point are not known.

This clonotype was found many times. This chain's CDR3 is CASSQNPTGQGTDTQYF. CDR3 DNA sequence: TGCGCCAGCAGTCAAAACCCCACGGGACAGGGCACAGATACGCAGTATTTT. The rearrangement links TRBV5-1 to TRBJ2-3, with 8 positions matching TRBD1. This CDR3 has 17 amino acids. Germline trimming cut 5 bases from V and 1 base from J; bases unmatched to any gene: 12. Germline lookup yields CDR1 SGHRS and CDR2 YFSETQ.

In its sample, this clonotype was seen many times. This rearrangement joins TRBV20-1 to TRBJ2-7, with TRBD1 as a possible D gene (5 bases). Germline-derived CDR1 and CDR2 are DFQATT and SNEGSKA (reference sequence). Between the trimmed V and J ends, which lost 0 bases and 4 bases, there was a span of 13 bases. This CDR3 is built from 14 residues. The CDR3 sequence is CSAREGQGRYEQYF. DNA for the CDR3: TGCAGTGCTAGAGAGGGGCAGGGCAGGTACGAGCAGTACTTC.

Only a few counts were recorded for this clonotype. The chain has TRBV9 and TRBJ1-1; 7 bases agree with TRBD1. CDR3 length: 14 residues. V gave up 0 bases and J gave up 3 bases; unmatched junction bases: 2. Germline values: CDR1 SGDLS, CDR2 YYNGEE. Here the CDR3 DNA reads TGTGCCAGCAGCGTAGAAGGACAGGACACTGAAGCTTTCTTT. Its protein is CASSVEGQDTEAFF.

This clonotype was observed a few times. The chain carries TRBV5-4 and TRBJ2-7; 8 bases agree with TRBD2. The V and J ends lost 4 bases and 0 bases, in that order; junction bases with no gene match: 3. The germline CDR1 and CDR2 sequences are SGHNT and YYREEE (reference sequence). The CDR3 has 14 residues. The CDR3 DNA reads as TGTGCCAGCAGCCCGACTAGCGACTCCTACGAGCAGTACTTC. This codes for CASSPTSDSYEQYF.

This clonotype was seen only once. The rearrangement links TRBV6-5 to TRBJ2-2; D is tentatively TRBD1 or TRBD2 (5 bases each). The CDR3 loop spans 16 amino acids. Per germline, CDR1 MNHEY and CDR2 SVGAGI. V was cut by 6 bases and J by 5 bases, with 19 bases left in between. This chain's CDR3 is CASRMSGTPSTGELFF. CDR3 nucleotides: TGTGCCAGCAGAATGTCCGGGACCCCGAGTACCGGGGAGCTGTTTTTT.

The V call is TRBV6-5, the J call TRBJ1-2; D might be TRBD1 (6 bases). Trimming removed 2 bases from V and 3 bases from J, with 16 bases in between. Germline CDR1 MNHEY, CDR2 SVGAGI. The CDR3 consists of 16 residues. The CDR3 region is CASSYARGQTDYGYTF. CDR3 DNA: TGTGCCAGCAGTTACGCACGTGGACAGACGGACTATGGCTACACCTTC.

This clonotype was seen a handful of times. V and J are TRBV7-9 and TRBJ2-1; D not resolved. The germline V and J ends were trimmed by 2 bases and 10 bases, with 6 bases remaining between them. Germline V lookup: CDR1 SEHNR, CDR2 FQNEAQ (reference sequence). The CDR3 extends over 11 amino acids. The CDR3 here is CASSLSGEQFF. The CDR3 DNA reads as TGTGCCAGCAGCTTATCCGGGGAGCAGTTCTTC.

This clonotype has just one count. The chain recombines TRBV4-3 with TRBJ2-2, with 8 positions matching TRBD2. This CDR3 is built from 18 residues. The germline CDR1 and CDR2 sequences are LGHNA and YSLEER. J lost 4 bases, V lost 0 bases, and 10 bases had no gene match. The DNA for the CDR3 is TGCGCCAGCAGCCAAGAGCGACTAGCGCCCCTCGCCACCGGGGAGCTGTTTTTT. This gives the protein CASSQERLAPLATGELFF.

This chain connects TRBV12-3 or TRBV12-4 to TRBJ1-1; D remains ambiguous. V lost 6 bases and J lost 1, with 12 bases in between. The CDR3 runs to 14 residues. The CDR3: CASSHSGSNTEAFF. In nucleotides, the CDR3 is TGTGCCAGCAGCCACAGCGGTTCGAACACTGAAGCTTTCTTT.

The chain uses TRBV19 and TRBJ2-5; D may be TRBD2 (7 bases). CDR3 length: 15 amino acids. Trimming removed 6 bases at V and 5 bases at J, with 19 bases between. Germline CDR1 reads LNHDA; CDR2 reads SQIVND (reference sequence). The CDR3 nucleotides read TGTGCCAGTAGCCGGGGGAGGGCCAGGGGCGAGACCCAGTACTTC. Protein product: CASSRGRARGETQYF.

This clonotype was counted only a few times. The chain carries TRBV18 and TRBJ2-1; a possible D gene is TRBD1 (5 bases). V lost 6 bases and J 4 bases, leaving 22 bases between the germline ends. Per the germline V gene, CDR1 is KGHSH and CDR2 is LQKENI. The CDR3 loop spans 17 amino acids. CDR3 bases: TGTGCCAGCTCCCCCTGGGCCCTTAATGGGGCTTACAATGAGCAGTTCTTC. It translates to CASSPWALNGAYNEQFF.

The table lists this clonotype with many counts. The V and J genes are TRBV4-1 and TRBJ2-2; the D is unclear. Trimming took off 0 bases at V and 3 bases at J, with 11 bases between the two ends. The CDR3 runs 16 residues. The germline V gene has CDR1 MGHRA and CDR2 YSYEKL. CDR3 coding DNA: TGCGCCAGCAGCCAAGATTTGCGAAGATACACCGGGGAGCTGTTTTTT. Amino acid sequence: CASSQDLRRYTGELFF.